This TCR beta chain was found in a study of blood T cell repertoires in COVID-19. Looking at the study overall: Spain, Italy and the United States supplied samples that represented acute and convalescent COVID-19. Sample material is recorded as cDNA or gDNA derived from T cells, B-cell-depleted T cells, or PBMCs.

Trimming removed 8 bases at V and 6 bases at J, with 16 bases between. This CDR3 contains 13 residues. Looked up from germline, CDR1 is MNHEY and CDR2 is SVGAGI. As processed by the authors: Amplification from reference gene primers served as the basis for estimated nucleated cell counts. Here immunoSEQ multiplex PCR was the method, and the copy in TCRdb shows in-frame clones only, minus some. V, J and clone size were drawn from that table, and D and trimming were deduced from the DNA. Counted here are around 620,000 clones, approximately 90% occurring once; the ten biggest clones make up roughly 0.25%.

The sequenced sample was peripheral blood. The gene calls are TRBV6-5 and TRBJ1-2; TRBD1 might be the D (6 bases). This receptor was identified in a young woman with acute or convalescent COVID-19. This CDR3 is CASLRGKGDGYTF. CDR3 DNA sequence: TGTGCCAGCCTGAGGGGAAAGGGGGATGGCTACACCTTC.